This TCR beta chain comes out of a study of OX40 agonist ivuxolimab in advanced cancers. Study in general: Patients' therapy was ivuxolimab, an antibody that acts as an agonist of OX40 (CD134). Overall study results and limits: The study found that CD8+ T cells averaged more expanded clones than CD4+.

A note on this clone: Its cognate antigen is unknown.

From germline, CDR1 is SGHNT and CDR2 YYREEE (reference sequence). The CDR3 runs to 12 residues. The V gene lost 4 bases and the J gene lost 5 bases, with 10 bases spanning the gap. TCRdb's table, derived via immunoSEQ multiplex PCR, lists solely in-frame clones and lacks some. Of about 79,000 clones in the sample, around 92% were seen once. The receptor was derived from an adult with an advanced solid tumor such as melanoma, head and neck, liver or kidney cancer. The chain is built from TRBV5-4 and TRBJ2-7; D may be TRBD2 (5 bases). The sequencing here drew on CD4+ or CD8+ T cells sorted from blood, taken in a trial of the OX40 agonist ivuxolimab. This chain's CDR3 is CASSSPADEQYF. CDR3 sequence (DNA): TGTGCCAGCAGCAGCCCAGCGGACGAGCAGTACTTC.